This T cell receptor (beta chain) came from a study of blood T cell repertoires in COVID-19. Looking at the study overall: T cells, B-cell-depleted T cells, or PBMCs supplied cDNA or gDNA.

V was pared by 3 bases and J by 0 bases, with 1 base of the junction left unmatched. CDR3 length: 15 amino acids. Germline V gene data show CDR1 as MNHNS and CDR2 as SASEGT. Only in-frame clones appear in the TCRdb table, and some are missing; sequencing was by immunoSEQ multiplex PCR. The repertoire includes about 200,000 clones, approximately 84% of them detected once, and 6.9% sits in the top ten. This chain connects TRBV6-1 to TRBJ1-2; 10 nucleotides align to TRBD1. The sequence came from a human donor with acute or convalescent COVID-19. The donor label of this sample is uncertain. The sequenced material came from peripheral blood. CDR3 nucleotides: TGTGCCAGCAGTGAGGGGACAGGGGCTAACTATGGCTACACCTTC. It encodes CASSEGTGANYGYTF.